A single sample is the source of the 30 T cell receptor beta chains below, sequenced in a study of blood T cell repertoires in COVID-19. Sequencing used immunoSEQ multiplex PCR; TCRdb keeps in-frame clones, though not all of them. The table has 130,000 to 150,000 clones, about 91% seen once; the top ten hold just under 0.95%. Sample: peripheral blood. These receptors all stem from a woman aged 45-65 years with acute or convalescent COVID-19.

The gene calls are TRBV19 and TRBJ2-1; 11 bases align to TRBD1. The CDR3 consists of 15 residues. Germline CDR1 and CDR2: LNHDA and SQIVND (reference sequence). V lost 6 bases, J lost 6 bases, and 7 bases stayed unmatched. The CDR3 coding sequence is TGTGCCAGTAGCCCCCGGACAGGGGGCCTCAATGAGCAGTTCTTC. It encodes CASSPRTGGLNEQFF.

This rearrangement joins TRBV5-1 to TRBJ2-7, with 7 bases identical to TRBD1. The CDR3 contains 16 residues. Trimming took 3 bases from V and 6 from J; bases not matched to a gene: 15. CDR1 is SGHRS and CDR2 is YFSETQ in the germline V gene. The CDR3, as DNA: TGCGCCAGCAGCTCAGAGACAGGGAATTCAGGTCGCGAGCAGTACTTC. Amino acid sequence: CASSSETGNSGREQYF.

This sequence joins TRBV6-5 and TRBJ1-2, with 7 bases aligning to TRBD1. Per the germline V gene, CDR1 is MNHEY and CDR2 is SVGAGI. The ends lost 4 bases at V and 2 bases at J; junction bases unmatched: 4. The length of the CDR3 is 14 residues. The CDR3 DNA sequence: TGTGCCAGCAGTTTAACAGGGGAGAACTATGGCTACACCTTC. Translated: CASSLTGENYGYTF.

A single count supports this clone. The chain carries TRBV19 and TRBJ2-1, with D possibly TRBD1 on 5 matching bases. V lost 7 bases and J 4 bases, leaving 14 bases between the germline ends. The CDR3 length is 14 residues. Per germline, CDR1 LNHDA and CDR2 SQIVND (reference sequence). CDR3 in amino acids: CASTLRGRYNEQFF. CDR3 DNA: TGTGCCAGTACCCTTAGGGGTAGGTACAATGAGCAGTTCTTC.

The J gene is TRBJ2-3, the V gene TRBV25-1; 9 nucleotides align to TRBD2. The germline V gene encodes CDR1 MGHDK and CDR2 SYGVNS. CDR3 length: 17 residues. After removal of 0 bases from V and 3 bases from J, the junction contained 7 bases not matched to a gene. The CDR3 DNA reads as TGTGCCAGCAGTGAATATGGACTAGCGTTTACGACAGATACGCAGTATTTT. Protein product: CASSEYGLAFTTDTQYF.

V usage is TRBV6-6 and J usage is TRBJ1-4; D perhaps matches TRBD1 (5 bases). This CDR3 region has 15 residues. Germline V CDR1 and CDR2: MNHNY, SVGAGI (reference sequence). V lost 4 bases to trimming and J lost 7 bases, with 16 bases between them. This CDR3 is CASSSQGGVSEKLFF. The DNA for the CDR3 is TGTGCCAGCAGTTCCCAGGGTGGGGTTTCTGAAAAACTGTTTTTT.

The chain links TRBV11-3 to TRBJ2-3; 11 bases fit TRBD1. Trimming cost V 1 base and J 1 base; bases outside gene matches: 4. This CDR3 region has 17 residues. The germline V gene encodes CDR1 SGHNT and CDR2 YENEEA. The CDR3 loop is CASSLVRGQGGTDTQYF. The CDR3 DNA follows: TGTGCCAGCAGCTTAGTCAGGGGACAGGGGGGCACAGATACGCAGTATTTT.

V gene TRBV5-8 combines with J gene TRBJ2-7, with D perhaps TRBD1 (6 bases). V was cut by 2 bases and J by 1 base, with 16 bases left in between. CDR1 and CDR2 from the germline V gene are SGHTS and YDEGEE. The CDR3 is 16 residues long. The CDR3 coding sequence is TGTGCCAGCAGCTTAATACAGGGTCTCGGGTCCTACGAGCAGTACTTC. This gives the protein CASSLIQGLGSYEQYF. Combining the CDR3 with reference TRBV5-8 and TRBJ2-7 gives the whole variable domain EAGVTQSPTHLIKTRGQQATLRCSPISGHTSVYWYQQALGLGLQFLLWYDEGEERNRGNFPPRFSGRQFPNYSSELNVNALELEDSALYLCASSLIQGLGSYEQYFGPGTRLTVT.

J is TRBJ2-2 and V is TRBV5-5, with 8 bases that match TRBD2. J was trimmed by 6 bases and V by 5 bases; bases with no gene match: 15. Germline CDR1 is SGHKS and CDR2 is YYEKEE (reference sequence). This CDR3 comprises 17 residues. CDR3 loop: CASRIEREKSIAGELFF. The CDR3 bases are TGTGCCAGCAGGATCGAGCGGGAGAAGAGTATCGCCGGGGAGCTGTTTTTT.

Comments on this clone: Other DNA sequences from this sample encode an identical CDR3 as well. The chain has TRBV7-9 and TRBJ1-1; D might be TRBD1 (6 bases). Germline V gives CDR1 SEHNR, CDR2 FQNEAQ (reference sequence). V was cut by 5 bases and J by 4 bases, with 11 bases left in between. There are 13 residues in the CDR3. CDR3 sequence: CASSVQGGTEAFF. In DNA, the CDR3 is TGTGCCAGCAGCGTACAAGGGGGCACTGAAGCTTTCTTT.

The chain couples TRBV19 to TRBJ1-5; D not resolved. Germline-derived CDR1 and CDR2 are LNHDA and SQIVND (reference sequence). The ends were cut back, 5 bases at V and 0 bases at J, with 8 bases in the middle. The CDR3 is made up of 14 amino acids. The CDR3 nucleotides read TGTGCCAGTAGTTCTAGAGATAGCAATCAGCCCCAGCATTTT. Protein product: CASSSRDSNQPQHF.

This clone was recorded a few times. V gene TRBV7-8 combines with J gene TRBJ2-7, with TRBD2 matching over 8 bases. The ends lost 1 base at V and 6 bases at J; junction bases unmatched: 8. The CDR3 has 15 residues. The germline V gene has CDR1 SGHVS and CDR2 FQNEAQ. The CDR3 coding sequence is TGTGCCAGCAGCTTAGTAGGTAGCGGGGAAAGCGAGCAGTACTTC. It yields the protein CASSLVGSGESEQYF. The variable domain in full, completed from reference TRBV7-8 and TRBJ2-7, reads GAGVSQSPRYKVAKRGQDVALRCDPISGHVSLFWYQQALGQGPEFLTYFQNEAQLDKSGLPSDRFFAERPEGSVSTLKIQRTQQEDSAVYLCASSLVGSGESEQYFGPGTRLTVT.

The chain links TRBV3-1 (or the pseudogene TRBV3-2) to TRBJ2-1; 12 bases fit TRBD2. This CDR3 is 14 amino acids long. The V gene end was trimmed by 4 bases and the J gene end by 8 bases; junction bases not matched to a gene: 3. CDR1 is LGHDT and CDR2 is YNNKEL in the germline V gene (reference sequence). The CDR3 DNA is TGTGCCAGCAGCCCTGGACTAGCGGGATATGAGCAGTTCTTC. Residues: CASSPGLAGYEQFF.

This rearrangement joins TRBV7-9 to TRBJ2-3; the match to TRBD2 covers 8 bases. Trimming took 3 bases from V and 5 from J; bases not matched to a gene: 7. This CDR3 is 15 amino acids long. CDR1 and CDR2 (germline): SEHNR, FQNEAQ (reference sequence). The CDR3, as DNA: TGTGCCAGCAGCTTTCGAGCGGGGGAAGTAGATACGCAGTATTTT. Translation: CASSFRAGEVDTQYF. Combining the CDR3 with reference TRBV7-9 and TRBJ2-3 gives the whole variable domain DTGVSQNPRHKITKRGQNVTFRCDPISEHNRLYWYRQTLGQGPEFLTYFQNEAQLEKSRLLSDRFSAERPKGSFSTLEIQRTEQGDSAMYLCASSFRAGEVDTQYFGPGTRLTVL.

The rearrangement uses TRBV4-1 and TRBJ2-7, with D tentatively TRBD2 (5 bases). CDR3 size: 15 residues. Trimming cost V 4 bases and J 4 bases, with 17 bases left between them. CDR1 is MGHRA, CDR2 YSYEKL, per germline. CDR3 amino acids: CASSPSLSGPYEQYF. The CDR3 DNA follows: TGCGCCAGCAGCCCGTCCCTGAGCGGACCGTACGAGCAGTACTTC.

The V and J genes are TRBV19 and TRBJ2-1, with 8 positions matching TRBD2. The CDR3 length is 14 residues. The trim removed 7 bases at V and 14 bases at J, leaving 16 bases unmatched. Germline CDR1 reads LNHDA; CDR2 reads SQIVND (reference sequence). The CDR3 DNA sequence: TGTGCCAGTACCGCCAGCGGGGGCCGGTCCCAGGAGTTCTTC. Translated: CASTASGGRSQEFF.

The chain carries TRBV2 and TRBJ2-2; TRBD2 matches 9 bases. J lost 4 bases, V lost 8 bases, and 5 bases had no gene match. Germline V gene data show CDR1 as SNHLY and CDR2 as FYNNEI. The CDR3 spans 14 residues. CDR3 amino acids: CASQGLASTGELFF. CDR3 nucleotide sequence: TGTGCCAGCCAGGGACTAGCTTCCACCGGGGAGCTGTTTTTT.

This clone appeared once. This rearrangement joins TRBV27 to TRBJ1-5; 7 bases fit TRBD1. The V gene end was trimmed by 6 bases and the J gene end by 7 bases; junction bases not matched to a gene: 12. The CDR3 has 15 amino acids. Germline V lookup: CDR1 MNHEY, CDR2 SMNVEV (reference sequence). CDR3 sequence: CASSPGQTKSQPQHF. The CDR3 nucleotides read TGTGCCAGCAGCCCGGGACAGACTAAGAGCCAGCCCCAGCATTTT.

For the CDR3, the DNA is TGTGCCAGCAGTTCCCCCCGACTAGCTCGCGACGAGCAGTACTTC. Amino acids: CASSSPRLARDEQYF. The chain recombines TRBV28 with TRBJ2-7, with 7 bases that match TRBD2. This CDR3 spans 15 amino acids. The germline V gene has CDR1 MDHEN and CDR2 SYDVKM. J lost 5 bases, V lost 4 bases, and 11 bases had no gene match.

The CDR3 DNA is TGTGCCAGCAGCCCGCCGGGGGTCGGCCACGAGCAGTACTTC. Protein product: CASSPPGVGHEQYF. The V gene is TRBV7-9, the J gene TRBJ2-7, with D maybe TRBD2 (6 bases). This CDR3 region has 14 residues. Germline V CDR1 and CDR2: SEHNR, FQNEAQ (reference sequence). V dropped 5 bases and J dropped 5 bases, with 16 bases sitting between them.

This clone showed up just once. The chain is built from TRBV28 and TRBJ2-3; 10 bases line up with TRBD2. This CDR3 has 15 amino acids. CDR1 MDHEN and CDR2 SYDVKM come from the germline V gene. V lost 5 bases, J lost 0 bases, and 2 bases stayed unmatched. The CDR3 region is CASSVAGGSTDTQYF. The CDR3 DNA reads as TGTGCCAGCAGTGTAGCGGGGGGCAGCACAGATACGCAGTATTTT.

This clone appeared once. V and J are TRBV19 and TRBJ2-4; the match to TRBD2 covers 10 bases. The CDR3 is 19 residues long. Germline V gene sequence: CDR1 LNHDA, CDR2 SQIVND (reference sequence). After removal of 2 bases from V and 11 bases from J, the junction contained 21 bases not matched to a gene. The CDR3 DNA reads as TGTGCCAGTAGTATATCCCCTGGCCTAGCGGGAGATAAGGGAACCGTTCAGTACTTC. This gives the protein CASSISPGLAGDKGTVQYF.

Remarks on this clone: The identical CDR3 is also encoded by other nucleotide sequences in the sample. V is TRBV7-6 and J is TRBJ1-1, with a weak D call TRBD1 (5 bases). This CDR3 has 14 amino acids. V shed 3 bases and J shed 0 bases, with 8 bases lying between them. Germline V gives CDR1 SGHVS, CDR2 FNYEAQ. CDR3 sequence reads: CASSLTALNTEAFF. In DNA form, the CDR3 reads TGTGCCAGCAGCTTGACAGCTCTGAACACTGAAGCTTTCTTT.

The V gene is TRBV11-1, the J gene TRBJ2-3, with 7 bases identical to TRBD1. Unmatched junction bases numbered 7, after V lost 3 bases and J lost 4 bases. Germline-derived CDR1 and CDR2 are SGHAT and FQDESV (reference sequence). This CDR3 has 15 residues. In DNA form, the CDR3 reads TGTGCCAGCAGCTTTAGTACAGGGGAAGCAGATACGCAGTATTTT. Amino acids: CASSFSTGEADTQYF.

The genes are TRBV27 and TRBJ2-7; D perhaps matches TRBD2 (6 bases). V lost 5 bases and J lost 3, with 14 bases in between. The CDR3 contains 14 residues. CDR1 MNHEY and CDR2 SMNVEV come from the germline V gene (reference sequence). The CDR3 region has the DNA TGTGCCAGCAGTCTACGGGGGAGTTACTACGAGCAGTACTTC. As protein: CASSLRGSYYEQYF.

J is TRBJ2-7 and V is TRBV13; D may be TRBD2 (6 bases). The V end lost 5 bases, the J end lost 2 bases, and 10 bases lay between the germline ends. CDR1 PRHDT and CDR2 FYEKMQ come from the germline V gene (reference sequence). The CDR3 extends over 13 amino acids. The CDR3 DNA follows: TGTGCCAGCAGCCTCCGGGAGACCTACGAGCAGTACTTC. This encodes CASSLRETYEQYF.

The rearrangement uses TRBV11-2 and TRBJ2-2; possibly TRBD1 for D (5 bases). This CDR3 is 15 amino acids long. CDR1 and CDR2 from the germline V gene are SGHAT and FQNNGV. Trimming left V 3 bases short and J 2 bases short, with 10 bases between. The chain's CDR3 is CASSLTVSNTGELFF. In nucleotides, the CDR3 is TGTGCCAGCAGCTTGACAGTTTCTAACACCGGGGAGCTGTTTTTT. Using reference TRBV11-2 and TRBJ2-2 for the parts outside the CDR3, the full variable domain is EAGVAQSPRYKIIEKRQSVAFWCNPISGHATLYWYQQILGQGPKLLIQFQNNGVVDDSQLPKDRFSAERLKGVDSTLKIQPAKLEDSAVYLCASSLTVSNTGELFFGEGSRLTVL.

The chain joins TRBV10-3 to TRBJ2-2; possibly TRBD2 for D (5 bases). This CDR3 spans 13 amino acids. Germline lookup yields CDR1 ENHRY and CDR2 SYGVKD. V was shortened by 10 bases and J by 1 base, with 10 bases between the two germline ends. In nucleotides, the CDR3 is TGTGCCACCGCCGGGGAGAACACCGGGGAGCTGTTTTTT. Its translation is CATAGENTGELFF.

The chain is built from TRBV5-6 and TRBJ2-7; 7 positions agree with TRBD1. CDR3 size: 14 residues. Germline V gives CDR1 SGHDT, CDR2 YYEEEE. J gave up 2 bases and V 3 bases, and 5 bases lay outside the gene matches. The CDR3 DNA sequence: TGTGCCAGCAGCTCTACAGGGGAGCCCTACGAGCAGTACTTC. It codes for CASSSTGEPYEQYF.

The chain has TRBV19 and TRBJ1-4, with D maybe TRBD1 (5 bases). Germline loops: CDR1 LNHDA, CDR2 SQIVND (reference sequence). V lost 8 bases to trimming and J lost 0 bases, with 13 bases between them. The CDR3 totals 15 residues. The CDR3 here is CASQSGSATNEKLFF. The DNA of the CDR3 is TGTGCCAGTCAATCAGGGTCTGCAACTAATGAAAAACTGTTTTTT.